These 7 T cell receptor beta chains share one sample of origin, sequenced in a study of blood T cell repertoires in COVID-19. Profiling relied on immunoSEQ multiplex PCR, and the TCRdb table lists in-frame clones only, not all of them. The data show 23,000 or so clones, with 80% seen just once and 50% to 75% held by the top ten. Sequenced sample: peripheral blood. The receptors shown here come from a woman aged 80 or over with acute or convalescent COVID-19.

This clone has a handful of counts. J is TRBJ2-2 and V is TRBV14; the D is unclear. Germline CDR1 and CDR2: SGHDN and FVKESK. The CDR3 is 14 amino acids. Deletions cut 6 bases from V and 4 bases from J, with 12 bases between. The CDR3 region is CASRGTSPTGELFF. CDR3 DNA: TGTGCCAGCAGGGGCACCTCCCCCACCGGGGAGCTGTTTTTT. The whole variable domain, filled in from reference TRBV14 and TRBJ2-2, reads EAGVTQFPSHSVIEKGQTVTLRCDPISGHDNLYWYRRVMGKEIKFLLHFVKESKQDESGMPNNRFLAERTGGTYSTLKVQPAELEDSGVYFCASRGTSPTGELFFGEGSRLTVL.

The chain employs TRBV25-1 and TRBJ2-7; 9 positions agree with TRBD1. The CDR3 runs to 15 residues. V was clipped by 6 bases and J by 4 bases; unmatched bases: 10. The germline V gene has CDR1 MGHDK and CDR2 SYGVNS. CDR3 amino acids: CASSLGTGKWYEQYF. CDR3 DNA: TGTGCCAGCAGCCTAGGGACAGGGAAGTGGTACGAGCAGTACTTC.

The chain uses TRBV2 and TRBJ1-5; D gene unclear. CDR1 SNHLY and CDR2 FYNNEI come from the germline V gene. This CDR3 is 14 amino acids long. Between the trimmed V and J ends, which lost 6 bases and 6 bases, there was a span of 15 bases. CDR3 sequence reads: CASRPGLGGQPQHF. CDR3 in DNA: TGTGCCAGCAGGCCCGGTCTCGGTGGTCAGCCCCAGCATTTT.

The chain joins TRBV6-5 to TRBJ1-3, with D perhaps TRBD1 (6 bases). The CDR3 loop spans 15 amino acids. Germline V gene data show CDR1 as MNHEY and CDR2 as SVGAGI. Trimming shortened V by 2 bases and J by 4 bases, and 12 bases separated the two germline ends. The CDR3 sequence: CASSYKGGYGNTIYF. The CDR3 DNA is TGTGCCAGCAGTTACAAGGGGGGGTACGGAAACACCATATATTTT.

CDR3 residues: CASSSPAGSGLLNTEAFF. The CDR3 nucleotides are TGCGCCAGCAGCTCGCCGGCGGGATCGGGACTCCTGAACACTGAAGCTTTCTTT. The chain has TRBV5-1 and TRBJ1-1; D is perhaps TRBD1 (5 bases). Germline values: CDR1 SGHRS, CDR2 YFSETQ. The CDR3 has 18 residues. The V end lost 3 bases, the J end lost 0 bases, and 21 bases lay between the germline ends.

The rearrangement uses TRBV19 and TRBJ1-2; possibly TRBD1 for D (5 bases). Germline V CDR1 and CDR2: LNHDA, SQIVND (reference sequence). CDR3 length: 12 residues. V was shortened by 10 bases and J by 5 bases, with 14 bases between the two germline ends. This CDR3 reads CATSRVGYGYTF. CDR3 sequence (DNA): TGTGCCACCTCCAGGGTAGGATATGGCTACACCTTC.

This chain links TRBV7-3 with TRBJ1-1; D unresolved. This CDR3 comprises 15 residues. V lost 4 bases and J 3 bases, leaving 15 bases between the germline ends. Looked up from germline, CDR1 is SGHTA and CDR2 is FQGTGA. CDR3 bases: TGTGCCAGCAGCTCCCAATCGGCGGGTCACACTGAAGCTTTCTTT. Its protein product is CASSSQSAGHTEAFF.